This passage covers 21 T cell receptor beta chains from one sample sequenced in a study of CD8+CD57+ T cells in acquired aplastic anemia. Genomic DNA served as template for TCR beta VDJ and CDR3 profiling. TCRdb re-derived calls from the reads in MiXCR, one entry per CDR3 protein. The repertoire has about 180,000 distinct CDR3 sequences, around 63% of them found once; the top ten carry about 42%. Sequencing involved patients with CD8+CD57+ cell expansion previously shown by flow cytometry. The sequenced sample was sorted CD4+, CD8+, or CD8+CD57+ T cells (not recorded which) from PBMCs. These receptor sequences come from a human donor with aplastic anemia.

The chain has TRBV9 and TRBJ1-3, with D possibly being TRBD1 (6 bases). The CDR3 consists of 14 residues. CDR1 and CDR2 from the germline V gene are SGDLS and YYNGEE. V lost 3 bases and J lost 1, with 8 bases in between. The chain's CDR3 is CASSEGTSGNTIYF. The CDR3 DNA follows: TGTGCCAGCAGCGAGGGGACATCTGGAAACACCATATATTTT. The whole variable domain, remainder taken from reference TRBV9 and TRBJ1-3, is DSGVTQTPKHLITATGQRVTLRCSPRSGDLSVYWYQQSLDQGLQFLIQYYNGEERAKGNILERFSAQQFPDLHSELNLSSLELGDSALYFCASSEGTSGNTIYFGEGSWLTVV.

V is TRBV7-8 and J is TRBJ1-2, with D hard to call. The CDR3 has 14 amino acids. Germline V gene data show CDR1 as SGHVS and CDR2 as FQNEAQ. Trimming took 3 bases from V and 1 from J, leaving 9 bases between them. DNA of the CDR3: TGTGCCAGCAGCTTGATGAGGGTTAACTATGGCTACACCTTC. Protein: CASSLMRVNYGYTF. The variable domain in full, with the rest retrieved from reference TRBV7-8 and TRBJ1-2, is GAGVSQSPRYKVAKRGQDVALRCDPISGHVSLFWYQQALGQGPEFLTYFQNEAQLDKSGLPSDRFFAERPEGSVSTLKIQRTQQEDSAVYLCASSLMRVNYGYTFGSGTRLTVV.

The rearrangement links TRBV7-6 to TRBJ2-3, with D unresolved. CDR1 and CDR2 from the germline V gene are SGHVS and FNYEAQ. The CDR3 has 13 residues. Trimming left V 5 bases short and J 5 bases short, with 11 bases between. In DNA form, the CDR3 reads TGTGCCAGCAGCCAGCCGAGAGGAGATACGCAGTATTTT. This codes for CASSQPRGDTQYF.

Details on this clonotype: A read error may be the cause here, since a much bigger clone is one base away. This rearrangement joins TRBV6-1 to TRBJ1-1; 8 bases match TRBD1. CDR3 size: 13 residues. Germline CDR1 and CDR2: MNHNS and SASEGT. CDR3 sequence (DNA): TGTGCCGGCAGTGACAGGGGACTCACTGAAGCTTTCTTT. Translating it yields CAGSDRGLTEAFF.

The chain carries TRBV29-1 and TRBJ2-5; 8 bases line up with TRBD1. The CDR3 loop spans 16 amino acids. Germline V gives CDR1 SQVTM, CDR2 ANQGSEA. V was pared by 6 bases and J by 5 bases, with 17 bases of the junction left unmatched. Here the CDR3 reads CSVGEREDRVGETQYF. The CDR3 bases are TGCAGCGTGGGTGAGCGAGAGGACAGGGTCGGGGAGACCCAGTACTTC.

This clonotype showed up just a few times. The chain combines TRBV20-1 with TRBJ2-1, with TRBD2 identical over 8 bases. The CDR3 covers 14 residues. V lost 6 bases and J lost 4; bases outside the gene matches: 8. Germline V gene sequence: CDR1 DFQATT, CDR2 SNEGSKA (reference sequence). The DNA of the CDR3 is TGCAGTGCCTCGCGGGCTAGCGGGTACAATGAGCAGTTCTTC. Translating it yields CSASRASGYNEQFF.

Concerning this clonotype: The limits of the CDR3 on the DNA are not certain, so only TCRdb's listed CDR3 is given. The genes are TRBV5-1 and TRBJ1-6; TRBD1, the table's D call, lacks a check against the DNA. Germline values: CDR1 SGHRS, CDR2 YFSETQ. The CDR3 adds up to 14 amino acids, both ends counted. The chain's CDR3 is CASSVGRGAALVHF.

The CDR3 protein is CASSLAGTSGPTYEQYF. CDR3 nucleotide sequence: TGCGCCAGCAGCTTGGCGGGGACTAGCGGGCCAACCTACGAGCAGTACTTC. The rearrangement uses TRBV5-1 and TRBJ2-7; TRBD2 matches at 12 bases. This CDR3 spans 17 amino acids. Per the germline V gene, CDR1 is SGHRS and CDR2 is YFSETQ. Trimming cost V 0 bases and J 2 bases; bases outside gene matches: 6.

V and J are TRBV9 and TRBJ1-6; 7 nucleotides align to TRBD1. From germline, CDR1 is SGDLS and CDR2 YYNGEE. Trimming at V came to 0 bases and at J to 13 bases, leaving 10 bases not matched to a gene. This CDR3 contains 15 residues. The DNA for the CDR3 is TGTGCCAGCAGCGTAGATGGGACAGAAGTCTCGCCCCTCCACTTT. Its protein is CASSVDGTEVSPLHF.

The chain uses TRBV5-1 and TRBJ1-1; TRBD1 agrees at 7 bases. This CDR3 is 16 amino acids long. Trimming took 0 bases from V and 2 from J; bases not matched to a gene: 7. Germline V gene lookup returns CDR1 SGHRS and CDR2 YFSETQ. The CDR3 bases are TGCGCCAGCAGCTTGGCTAGGACAGGAGTAAACACTGAAGCTTTCTTT. It is translated as CASSLARTGVNTEAFF. Together with reference TRBV5-1 and TRBJ1-1, the CDR3 gives the full variable domain: KAGVTQTPRYLIKTRGQQVTLSCSPISGHRSVSWYQQTPGQGLQFLFEYFSETQRNKGNFPGRFSGRQFSNSRSEMNVSTLELGDSALYLCASSLARTGVNTEAFFGQGTRLTVV.

This rearrangement joins TRBV15 to TRBJ1-1, with a weak D call TRBD1 (5 bases). The CDR3 length is 14 residues. CDR1 and CDR2 (germline): LNHNV, YYDKDF (reference sequence). Trimming took 7 bases from V and 4 from J, leaving 16 bases between them. Here the CDR3 DNA reads TGTGCCACCACCCCGGGACCATACTTCACTGAAGCTTTCTTT. Its protein is CATTPGPYFTEAFF.

In the case of this clonotype: Relative to the germline gene, one junction end is altered; a read error may explain this. J is TRBJ2-1 and V is TRBV19, with a weak D call TRBD1 (6 bases). The germline CDR1 and CDR2 sequences are LNHDA and SQIVND (reference sequence). This CDR3 spans 13 amino acids. The CDR3 loop reads CASPDRCLDEQLF. In DNA form, the CDR3 reads TGTGCAAGTCCCGACAGGTGCCTTGATGAGCAGTTATTC. Full variable domain (rest looked up from reference TRBV19 and TRBJ2-1): DGGITQSPKYLFRKEGQNVTLSCEQNLNHDAMYWYRQDPGQGLRLIYYSQIVNDFQKGDIAEGYSVSREKKESFPLTVTSAQKNPTAFYLCASPDRCLDEQLFGPGTRLTVL.

This chain connects TRBV2 to TRBJ1-2; D is perhaps TRBD1 (6 bases). V was cut by 5 bases and J by 8 bases, with 18 bases left in between. The CDR3 sequence is 14 residues long. The V gene's germline CDR1 is SNHLY and CDR2 FYNNEI. The CDR3 DNA sequence: TGTGCCAGCAGTCCTATGGACAGAGTTGGAGGCTACACCTTC. This translates into CASSPMDRVGGYTF. The full variable domain, its missing parts supplied by reference TRBV2 and TRBJ1-2, is EPEVTQTPSHQVTQMGQEVILRCVPISNHLYFYWYRQILGQKVEFLVSFYNNEISEKSEIFDDQFSVERPDGSNFTLKIRSTKLEDSAMYFCASSPMDRVGGYTFGSGTRLTVV.

The V call is TRBV7-8, the J call TRBJ2-3, with 9 positions matching TRBD2. The germline V gene encodes CDR1 SGHVS and CDR2 FQNEAQ. The CDR3 length is 15 residues. After removal of 4 bases from V and 3 bases from J, the junction contained 5 bases not matched to a gene. This CDR3 reads CASSSSGVGTDTQYF. DNA for the CDR3: TGTGCCAGCAGCTCTAGCGGGGTGGGTACAGATACGCAGTATTTT.

The gene calls are TRBV29-1 and TRBJ2-1; D is undetermined. The CDR3 is 12 residues long. The V end was cut by 3 bases, the J end by 7 bases, with 10 bases between. Germline assignment: CDR1 SQVTM and CDR2 ANQGSEA. In DNA form, the CDR3 reads TGCAGCGTTGAGGTAGCATGGAATGAGCAGTTCTTC. Protein product: CSVEVAWNEQFF.

The chain carries TRBV6-6 and TRBJ2-7, with D possibly being TRBD1 (6 bases). The J call is doubtful: the DNA matches TRBJ2-5 better. The CDR3 runs to 14 residues. Germline V gene data show CDR1 as MNHNY and CDR2 as SVGAGI (reference sequence). The CDR3 spells CASRQGRGRETQYF. CDR3 bases: TGTGCCAGCAGACAGGGTAGGGGCCGAGAGACCCAGTACTTC.

There are many counts of this clonotype. The CDR3 here is CASSIDDRFNQPQHF. CDR3 bases: TGTGCCAGTAGTATAGATGACAGATTCAATCAGCCCCAGCATTTT. The chain recombines TRBV19 with TRBJ1-5; D perhaps matches TRBD1 (5 bases). The germline gives CDR1 LNHDA, CDR2 SQIVND (reference sequence). The CDR3 totals 15 residues. Trimming removed 0 bases from V and 3 bases from J, with 9 bases in between.

In this sample, this clonotype turned up a few times. The gene calls are TRBV20-1 and TRBJ1-6; D is perhaps TRBD1 (6 bases). Trimming took off 0 bases at V and 1 base at J, with 10 bases between the two ends. Germline V gene sequence: CDR1 DFQATT, CDR2 SNEGSKA (reference sequence). The CDR3 spans 16 residues. The CDR3 region is CSARETGSSYNSPLHF. The CDR3 DNA is TGCAGTGCTAGAGAAACAGGGAGTTCCTATAATTCACCCCTCCACTTT.

As concerns this clonotype: Possible read error: a much larger clone is one base away. The chain carries TRBV19 and TRBJ1-4; the match to TRBD1 covers 8 bases. The V gene's germline CDR1 is LNHDA and CDR2 SQIVND (reference sequence). CDR3 length equals 12 residues. Trimming at V came to 3 bases and at J to 17 bases, leaving 8 bases not matched to a gene. CDR3 in DNA: TGTGCCAGTAGTATGGGGGACAGGAGTTCTTTTTTT. This encodes CASSMGDRSSFF.

The chain is built from TRBV7-9 and TRBJ1-5, with D perhaps matching TRBD1 (5 bases). The CDR3 sequence is 13 residues long. V was shortened by 1 base and J by 8 bases, with 9 bases between the two germline ends. CDR1 and CDR2 (germline): SEHNR, FQNEAQ (reference sequence). This chain's CDR3 is CASSLGGGEPQHF. CDR3 DNA sequence: TGTGCCAGCAGCTTAGGCGGAGGGGAGCCCCAGCATTTT.

CDR3 DNA: TGTGCTAGCGGGAGGGAGACAGATACGCAGTATTTT. Protein: CASGRETDTQYF. This chain joins TRBV6-6 and TRBJ2-3; 11 nucleotides align to TRBD2. CDR1 MNHNY and CDR2 SVGAGI come from the germline V gene (reference sequence). This CDR3 is built from 12 residues.